These T cell receptor beta chains were read from a single sample in a study of T cells and Merkel cell carcinoma outcomes. Sequencing used immunoSEQ multiplex PCR; TCRdb keeps in-frame clones, though not all of them. The table records 1,500 to 2,000 clones, 90% to 95% of them present only once. Source material: tumor tissue from Merkel cell carcinoma. The source is a human donor with Merkel cell carcinoma. Each CDR3 is given with its conserved first and last residue. The order of the fields is V gene, J gene, CDR3 protein.

TRBV19,TRBJ2-4,CASSIGGGGAKNIQYF
TRBV5-1,TRBJ1-1,CASSLGLANTEAFF
TRBV7-6,TRBJ1-1,CASSLALKATEAFF
TRBV30,TRBJ1-1,CAWSPWDTEAFF
TRBV29-1,TRBJ1-4,CSVAEANEKLFF
TRBV4-1,TRBJ2-4,CASSQGTALGAKNIQYF
TRBV5-1,TRBJ2-5,CASSVLGAETQYF
TRBV27,TRBJ1-5,CASSLEGQQPQHF
TRBV27,TRBJ2-3,CASTLRGAPMETTDTQYF
TRBV7-9,TRBJ1-4,CASSLVGRGWEKLFF
TRBV27,TRBJ2-3,CASSLILGTDTQYF
TRBV18,TRBJ1-5,CASSPDPEVQPQHF
TRBV18,TRBJ2-7,CASSPPGQGISEQYF
TRBV7-9,TRBJ2-3,CASSPGLAGSTDTQYF
TRBV2,TRBJ1-1,CASSPEARGIDRYTEAFF
TRBV5-5,TRBJ2-7,CARKGSGRRDEQYF
TRBV7-2,TRBJ1-2,CASSLTAGVGSYGYTF
TRBV11-2,TRBJ2-2,CASSFFGLAVNTGELFF
TRBV19,TRBJ2-3,CASSIEGFTGTRSTDTQYF
TRBV7-2,TRBJ1-5,CASSPQGNQPQHF
TRBV30,TRBJ1-1,CAWSGNRANTEAFF
TRBV25-1,TRBJ1-1,CATGGTQNTEAFF
TRBV2,TRBJ2-3,CASNGGNTDTQYF
TRBV18,TRBJ1-4,CASSPDSNEKLFF
TRBV10-3,TRBJ2-5,CAISPTSVQETQYF
TRBV18,TRBJ2-7,CASSPEKGREQYF
TRBV9,TRBJ2-3,CASSVGATSTDTQYF
TRBV11-1,TRBJ2-3,CASTSSAPSTDTQYF
TRBV30,TRBJ1-5,CAWSVPQGRNQPQHF
TRBV9,TRBJ1-1,CASSVGTGSEAFF
TRBV6-6,TRBJ1-1,CASSSDRTNTEAFF
TRBV19,TRBJ1-4,CASNPVAGEKLFF
TRBV15,TRBJ2-1,CATSRGGGGRAFYYEQFF
TRBV7-2,TRBJ2-7,CASSLVPGAGGLGEQYF
TRBV7-2,TRBJ2-1,CASSLASNNEQFF
TRBV4-1,TRBJ2-5,CASSQDAGPSRETQYF
TRBV15,TRBJ2-7,CATSGLAGGFYEQYF
TRBV11-2,TRBJ2-3,CASSLGLAGGVGSDTQYF
TRBV7-8,TRBJ2-1,CASSLGVAGGFNEQFF
TRBV9,TRBJ1-1,CASSVESRGDTEAFF
TRBV18,TRBJ1-6,CASSPPTGFDSPLHF
TRBV29-1,TRBJ2-5,CSVDQGSQETQYF
TRBV2,TRBJ1-2,CASSDSTTLYGYTF
TRBV7-2,TRBJ2-2,CASSRVDTFTGELFF
TRBV5-6,TRBJ2-7,CASSYQQGYEQYF
TRBV11-3,TRBJ2-2,CASSATGGGTGELFF
TRBV9,TRBJ2-7,CASSYLPSGYDEQYF
TRBV6-5,TRBJ2-1,CASSYSSRGGEQFF
TRBV7-6,TRBJ2-7,CASSSPGLAVEQYF
TRBV10-3,TRBJ2-1,CAISTPGLAGRNEQFF
TRBV5-1,TRBJ2-1,CASTGTLGLAQGEQFF
TRBV7-8,TRBJ2-1,CASSLEGAGGFAGPGRIEQFF